Presented here are 3 T cell receptor beta chains from one specimen sequenced in a study of blood T cell repertoires in COVID-19. Profiling relied on immunoSEQ multiplex PCR, and the TCRdb table lists in-frame clones only, not all of them. This sample has roughly 34,000 clones, with roughly 75% found just once. Sequencing input: peripheral blood. The receptors come from a man older than 75 with active or convalescent COVID-19.

The chain couples TRBV27 to TRBJ2-1; 7 bases align to TRBD2. The junction had 4 bases not matched to a gene; V was cut back by 5 bases and J by 0 bases. The CDR3 loop spans 15 amino acids. Germline loops: CDR1 MNHEY, CDR2 SMNVEV (reference sequence). The CDR3 DNA reads as TGTGCCAGCAGTACTAGCGTGAGCTCCTACAATGAGCAGTTCTTC. It encodes CASSTSVSSYNEQFF.

The chain uses TRBV7-8 and TRBJ2-5; 16 nucleotides agree with TRBD2. Per germline, CDR1 SGHVS and CDR2 FQNEAQ. Trimming cost V 4 bases and J 4 bases; bases outside gene matches: 6. The length of the CDR3 is 17 residues. CDR3 sequence reads: CASSSGLAGGVGETQYF. The CDR3 nucleotides read TGTGCCAGCAGCTCGGGACTAGCGGGAGGGGTAGGAGAGACCCAGTACTTC.

In this sample, this clone turned up a few times. The chain couples TRBV19 to TRBJ2-1; possible D gene TRBD2, 5 bases. The ends were cut back, 4 bases at V and 6 bases at J, with 10 bases in the middle. The CDR3 is made up of 13 amino acids. Germline CDR1 reads LNHDA; CDR2 reads SQIVND (reference sequence). The CDR3 nucleotides are TGTGCCAGTAGTACCCGGGAAATCAATGAGCAGTTCTTC. It specifies CASSTREINEQFF.